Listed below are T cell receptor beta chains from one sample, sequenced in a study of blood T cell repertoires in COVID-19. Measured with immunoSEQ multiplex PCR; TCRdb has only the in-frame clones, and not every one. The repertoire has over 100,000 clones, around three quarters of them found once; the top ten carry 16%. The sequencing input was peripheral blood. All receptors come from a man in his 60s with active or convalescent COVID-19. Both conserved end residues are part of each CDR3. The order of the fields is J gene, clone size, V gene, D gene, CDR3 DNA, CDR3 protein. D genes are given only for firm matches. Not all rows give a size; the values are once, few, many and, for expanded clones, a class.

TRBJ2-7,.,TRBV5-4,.,TGTGCCAGCAGCCAGGACAGTTACGAGCAGTACTTC,CASSQDSYEQYF
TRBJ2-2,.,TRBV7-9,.,TGTGCCAGCAGCTTAGGCGGGAACACCGGGGAGCTGTTTTTT,CASSLGGNTGELFF
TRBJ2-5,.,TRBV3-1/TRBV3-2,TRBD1,TGTGCCAGCAGCCCCTGGACAGGGGAAGAGACCCAGTACTTC,CASSPWTGEETQYF
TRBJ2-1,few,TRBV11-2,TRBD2,TGTGCCAGCAGACCACTAGCGGGACGCTCCTACAATGAGCAGTTCTTC,CASRPLAGRSYNEQFF
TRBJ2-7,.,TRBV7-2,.,TGTGCCAGCAGTCGTACGCGGGAAGTGCAGTACTTC,CASSRTREVQYF
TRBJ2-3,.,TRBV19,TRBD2,TGTGCCAGTAGTATCTCTAGCGGGAACACAGATACGCAGTATTTT,CASSISSGNTDTQYF
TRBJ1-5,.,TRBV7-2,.,TGTGCCAGCAGCCAGGAACGACGCAATCAGCCCCAGCATTTT,CASSQERRNQPQHF
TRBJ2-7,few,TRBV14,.,TGTGCCAGCAGCCATTGGGGGCAATACGAGCAGTACTTC,CASSHWGQYEQYF
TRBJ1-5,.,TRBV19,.,TGTGCCAGTAGAAAGAGCCGGGACAAGGCTTCTCAGCCCCAGCATTTT,CASRKSRDKASQPQHF
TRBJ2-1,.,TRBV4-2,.,TGTGCCAGCAGCCAAGTAAGCCTTGGTGAGCAGTTCTTC,CASSQVSLGEQFF
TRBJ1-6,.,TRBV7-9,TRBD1,TGTGCCAGCAGCTTCCCACCCGCACCCGGGACAGGGAATTCACCCCTCCACTTT,CASSFPPAPGTGNSPLHF
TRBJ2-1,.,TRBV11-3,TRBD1,TGTGCCAGCAGCCCCACAGGGGGCGCCTACAATGAGCAGTTCTTC,CASSPTGGAYNEQFF
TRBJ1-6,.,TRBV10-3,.,TGTGCCATCAGTGAGTCTCTAGGTGCCGCCTGGGATTCACCCCTCCACTTT,CAISESLGAAWDSPLHF
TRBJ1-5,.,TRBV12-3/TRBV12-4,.,TGTGCCAGCAGTTTTCCAGGCAATCAGCCCCAGCATTTT,CASSFPGNQPQHF
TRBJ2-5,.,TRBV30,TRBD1,TGTGCCTGGAGTGGCTCCGGGACAGGGGGAACCTACCAAGAGACCCAGTACTTC,CAWSGSGTGGTYQETQYF
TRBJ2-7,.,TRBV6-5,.,TGTGCCAGCATTCTGGACAGAAACTACGAGCAGTACTTC,CASILDRNYEQYF
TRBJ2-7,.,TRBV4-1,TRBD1,TGCGCCAGCAGCCTCCAAGGGACAGGGGGTACTGGCGAGCAGTACTTC,CASSLQGTGGTGEQYF
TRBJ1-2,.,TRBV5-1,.,TGCGCCAGTACCGAGTCGGGGGTTCCCATACCTTATGGCTACACCTTC,CASTESGVPIPYGYTF
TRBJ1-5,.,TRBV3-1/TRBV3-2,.,TGTGCCAGCAGCCAACAGATAAATCAGCCCCAGCATTTT,CASSQQINQPQHF
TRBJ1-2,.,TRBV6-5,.,TGTGCCAGCAGTCGACAGCCTGACTACTATGGCTACACCTTC,CASSRQPDYYGYTF
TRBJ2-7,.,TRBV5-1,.,TGCGCCAGCAGCCCCGGGTTTCGGGACTACGAGCAGTACTTC,CASSPGFRDYEQYF
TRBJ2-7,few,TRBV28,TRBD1,TGTGCCAGCAGTTTGCCTGGGACAGGGAGAGACGAGCAGTACTTC,CASSLPGTGRDEQYF
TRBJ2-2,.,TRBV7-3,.,TGTGCCAGCAGTTTGGAGGGGAGGGAGCTGTTTTTT,CASSLEGRELFF
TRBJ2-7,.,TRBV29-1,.,TGCAGCGTAAGACTGGGAGCCTACGAGCAGTACTTC,CSVRLGAYEQYF
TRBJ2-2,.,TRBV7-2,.,TGTGCCAGCAGCTTAGTCCTGGGGGCCTTAAGGACCGGGGAGCTGTTTTTT,CASSLVLGALRTGELFF
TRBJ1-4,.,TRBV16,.,TGTGCCAGCAGCCAATCTGACAGCGAAAAACTGTTTTTT,CASSQSDSEKLFF
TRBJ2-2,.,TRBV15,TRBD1,TGTGCCACCAGCGACAGGGTCACCGGGGAGCTGTTTTTT,CATSDRVTGELFF
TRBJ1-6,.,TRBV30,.,TGTGCCTGGAGTGTACATCGAGGGGGGGATAATTCACCCCTCCACTTT,CAWSVHRGGDNSPLHF
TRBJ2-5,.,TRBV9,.,TGTGCCAGCAGCGTAGGAAATCAGGGAGGTGCGGAGACCCAGTACTTC,CASSVGNQGGAETQYF
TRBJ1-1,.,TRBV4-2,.,TGTGCCAGCAGCCGTCCAGGGGACACTGAAGCTTTCTTT,CASSRPGDTEAFF
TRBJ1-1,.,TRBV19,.,TGTGCCAGTTCCTTAGGAGGACTGGGCACTGAAGCTTTCTTT,CASSLGGLGTEAFF
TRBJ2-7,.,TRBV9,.,TGTGCCAGCAGCCGCACCGGGGGGACACTTTCCTACGAGCAGTACTTC,CASSRTGGTLSYEQYF
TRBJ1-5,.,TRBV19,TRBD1,TGTGCCAGTACCCCAGGGGGCCCGGGCAATCAGCCCCAGCATTTT,CASTPGGPGNQPQHF
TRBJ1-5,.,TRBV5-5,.,TGTGCCAGCAGCTTGAATCCACAGAGTAATCAGCCCCAGCATTTT,CASSLNPQSNQPQHF
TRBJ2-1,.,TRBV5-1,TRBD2,TGCGCCAGCAGCCCGAAGGGGACTAGCGGGACGTACTCCTACAATGAGCAGTTCTTC,CASSPKGTSGTYSYNEQFF
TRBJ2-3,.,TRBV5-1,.,TGCGCCAGCAGGTTGGGACTCCACACAGATACGCAGTATTTT,CASRLGLHTDTQYF
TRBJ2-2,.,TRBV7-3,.,TGTGCCAGCAGCAAGACAGCGAACACCGGGGAGCTGTTTTTT,CASSKTANTGELFF
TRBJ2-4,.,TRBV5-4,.,TGTGCCAGCAGCTTCCGGGACGGATCTGGGGGGAACATTCAGTACTTC,CASSFRDGSGGNIQYF
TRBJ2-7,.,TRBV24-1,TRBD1,TGTGCCACCAGTGAAAGAGGACAGGATAATTTCGGGCAGTACTTC,CATSERGQDNFGQYF
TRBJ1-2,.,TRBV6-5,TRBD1,TGTGCCAGCAACCGAGGGGGCACTAACTATGGCTACACCTTC,CASNRGGTNYGYTF
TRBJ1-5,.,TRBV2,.,TGTGCCAGCAGTGAATACCCAGGGCCCCAGCATTTT,CASSEYPGPQHF
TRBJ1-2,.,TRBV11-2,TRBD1,TGTGCCAGCAGCACCCGACAGGGGAACTATGGCTACACCTTC,CASSTRQGNYGYTF
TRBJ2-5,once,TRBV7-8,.,TGTGCCAGCAGCTTCCCGGAGGGCCAAGAGACCCAGTACTTC,CASSFPEGQETQYF
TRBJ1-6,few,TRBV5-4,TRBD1,TGTGCCAGCAGCCTGGGACAGGGAAATAATTCACCCCTCCACTTT,CASSLGQGNNSPLHF
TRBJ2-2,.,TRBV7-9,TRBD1,TGTGCCAGCAGCACTTGGGGGACAGCGAACACCGGGGAGCTGTTTTTT,CASSTWGTANTGELFF
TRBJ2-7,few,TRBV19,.,TGTGCCAGTAGTATCGGCACAGACTACGAGCAGTACTTC,CASSIGTDYEQYF
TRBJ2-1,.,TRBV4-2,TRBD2,TGTGCCAGCAGCCGACGACCTTCCGGGACTAGCGGGAGGGCAGGAAATGAGCAGTTCTTC,CASSRRPSGTSGRAGNEQFF
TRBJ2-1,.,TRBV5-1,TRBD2,TGCGCCAGCAGCGCAGGGACTAGCGGGAGTAGATCCTACAATGAGCAGTTCTTC,CASSAGTSGSRSYNEQFF
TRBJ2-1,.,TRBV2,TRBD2,TGTGCCAGCAACTCACAAGCGGGAGGTGAGCAGTTCTTC,CASNSQAGGEQFF
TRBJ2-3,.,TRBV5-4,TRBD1,TGTGCCAGCAGCCGCCGGACAGGGGACACAGATACGCAGTATTTT,CASSRRTGDTDTQYF
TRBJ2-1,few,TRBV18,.,TGTGCCAGCTCTGCCCGGTCGGGGGATGAGCAGTTCTTC,CASSARSGDEQFF
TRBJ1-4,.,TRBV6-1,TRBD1,TGTGCCAGCAGTGAAAGACAGGGAAGAAAACTGTTTTTT,CASSERQGRKLFF
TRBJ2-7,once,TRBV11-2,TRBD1,TGTGCCAGCAGCTTCGCACCGGGACAGGGTCCCCACGAGCAGTACTTC,CASSFAPGQGPHEQYF
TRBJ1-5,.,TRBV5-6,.,TGTGCCAGCAGCTTGGCCCTCGGCGGGGGCAATCAGCCCCAGCATTTT,CASSLALGGGNQPQHF
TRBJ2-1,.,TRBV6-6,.,TGTGCCAGCAGTTACTTAGGCCCCGGGGAGTTCTTC,CASSYLGPGEFF
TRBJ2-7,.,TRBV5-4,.,TGTGCCAGCAGCCTGACCCCCCCGGGAGCCTGGGGAGAGCAGTACTTC,CASSLTPPGAWGEQYF
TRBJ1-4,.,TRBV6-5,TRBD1,TGTGCCAGCAGTCGGACAGGCGCTAATGAAAAACTGTTTTTT,CASSRTGANEKLFF
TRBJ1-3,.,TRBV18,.,TGTGCCAGCTCACCAACAGGCGTGCGCTCTGGAAACACCATATATTTT,CASSPTGVRSGNTIYF
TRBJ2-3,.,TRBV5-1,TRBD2,TGCGCCAGCAGCTTGAGACGGGGGGGCCCAATCTCAGATACGCAGTATTTT,CASSLRRGGPISDTQYF
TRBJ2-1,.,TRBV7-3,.,TGTGCCAGCAGCTTTGACCCTCTAGAGGTCAATGAGCAGTTCTTC,CASSFDPLEVNEQFF